These 10 T cell receptor beta chains originate from one sample sequenced in a study of cytomegalovirus exposure and HLA in healthy donors (dated by TCRdb to about 2017). Library method: the immunoSEQ multiplex PCR assay. This immuneACCESS table, as held by TCRdb, lists in-frame sequences with V and J called but not all clones. Of the missing ones, under half trace to an unresolved V gene in checked studies; the others have no known cause. The sample table holds over 110,000 clones, of which 85% to 90% were seen once. The ten largest clones add up to 7.5% to 9% of the sample. Sequences were obtained from PBMCs. These receptor sequences come from a man younger than 30 in good health and CMV-seropositive.

The genes are TRBV5-1 and TRBJ2-7; D may be TRBD2 (6 bases). This CDR3 contains 16 residues. Looked up from germline, CDR1 is SGHRS and CDR2 is YFSETQ. Trimming took off 0 bases at V and 2 bases at J, with 15 bases between the two ends. CDR3 sequence reads: CASSLAGTTRPYEQYF. DNA of the CDR3: TGCGCCAGCAGCTTGGCCGGAACGACTAGGCCCTACGAGCAGTACTTC.

This chain connects TRBV19 to TRBJ1-3; 7 nucleotides match TRBD1. The CDR3 spans 16 residues. With 2 bases clipped from V and 4 bases from J, the junction kept 8 bases outside the gene matches. In germline, CDR1 is LNHDA, CDR2 SQIVND (reference sequence). In nucleotides, the CDR3 is TGTGCCAGTAGTATACCAAACAGGGGCCCAGGAAACACCATATATTTT. It specifies CASSIPNRGPGNTIYF. The full variable domain, with the rest looked up from reference TRBV19 and TRBJ1-3, is DGGITQSPKYLFRKEGQNVTLSCEQNLNHDAMYWYRQDPGQGLRLIYYSQIVNDFQKGDIAEGYSVSREKKESFPLTVTSAQKNPTAFYLCASSIPNRGPGNTIYFGEGSWLTVV.

This clone is a singleton in its sample. The rearrangement links TRBV9 to TRBJ2-2; 12 bases map to TRBD1. The V segment lost 4 bases and the J segment 7 bases; nucleotides outside the gene matches: 8. This CDR3 is 16 amino acids long. Germline lookup yields CDR1 SGDLS and CDR2 YYNGEE. The CDR3 spells CASSHGTGGVGGELFF. CDR3 sequence (DNA): TGTGCCAGCAGCCATGGGACAGGGGGCGTCGGCGGGGAGCTGTTTTTT.

The chain uses TRBV19 and TRBJ1-1; D is undetermined. The CDR3 covers 14 residues. Germline V gene sequence: CDR1 LNHDA, CDR2 SQIVND (reference sequence). The V end was cut by 7 bases, the J end by 5 bases, with 17 bases between. Here the CDR3 reads CASIPPGRSTEAFF. CDR3 DNA: TGTGCCAGTATTCCTCCGGGGAGAAGTACTGAAGCTTTCTTT.

The V gene is TRBV6-5, the J gene TRBJ1-2; 9 bases map to TRBD1. CDR1 and CDR2 (germline): MNHEY, SVGAGI. The CDR3 extends over 14 amino acids. J gave up 7 bases and V 4 bases, and 7 bases lay outside the gene matches. DNA for the CDR3: TGTGCCAGCAGTTCTACAGGGGGCGCAGGTGGCTACACCTTC. Its protein is CASSSTGGAGGYTF.

This sequence joins TRBV6-1 and TRBJ2-7; no clear D gene. V was clipped by 6 bases and J by 4 bases, with 7 bases between them. This CDR3 contains 11 residues. Germline V lookup: CDR1 MNHNS, CDR2 SASEGT. DNA for the CDR3: TGTGCCAGCAGCCGCGTGTACGAGCAGTACTTC. Its protein product is CASSRVYEQYF.

The chain links TRBV18 to TRBJ2-5, with D uncertain. V was pared by 3 bases and J by 11 bases, with 13 bases between. This CDR3 spans 12 amino acids. CDR1 is KGHSH, CDR2 LQKENI, per germline. CDR3 sequence: CASSPLPVGQYF. Here the CDR3 DNA reads TGTGCCAGCTCACCTCTCCCGGTCGGTCAGTACTTC.

This chain links TRBV6-4 with TRBJ2-3; no clear D. CDR1 and CDR2 from the germline V gene are MRHNA and SNTAGT. CDR3 length: 13 amino acids. The germline V and J ends were trimmed by 7 bases and 2 bases, with 10 bases remaining between them. The CDR3 coding sequence is TGTGCCAGCAAGAACTCTGACACAGATACGCAGTATTTT. Protein: CASKNSDTDTQYF.

The V gene is TRBV2, the J gene TRBJ1-5; 11 nucleotides match TRBD1. Per germline, CDR1 SNHLY and CDR2 FYNNEI. V lost 6 bases and J lost 4; bases outside the gene matches: 5. This CDR3 has 15 residues. In nucleotides, the CDR3 is TGTGCCAGCAGAATGGGACAGGGGGGAAATCAGCCCCAGCATTTT. As protein: CASRMGQGGNQPQHF.

This chain uses TRBV7-2 with TRBJ2-7; D is ambiguous. Trimming stripped 3 bases from V and 4 bases from J, with 7 bases between. This CDR3 is 12 amino acids long. Germline V CDR1 and CDR2: SGHTA, FQGNSA. The DNA of the CDR3 is TGTGCCAGCAGCTTCACAGATTACGAGCAGTACTTC. Amino acids: CASSFTDYEQYF.